This T cell receptor beta chain was recorded in a study of T cell repertoires in cytomegalovirus infection. On the study more broadly: In public TCR beta signatures, there were indications of both CMV infection and matching HLA type. Findings and limits, study-wide: People with CMV and the relevant HLA were identified by cumulative public TCR beta family frequency. Dominating the ex vivo response were TCR beta clonotypes that were CMV-specific and HLA-C-restricted.

One entry per CDR3 protein results from TCRdb running MiXCR on the reads. The sample consists of about a million distinct CDR3 sequences, about 33% of them appearing once. About this clonotype: Its specificity is not known.

Germline assignment: CDR1 LNHDA and CDR2 SQIVND (reference sequence). The CDR3 sequence is 17 residues long. After removal of 8 bases from V and 8 bases from J, the junction contained 18 bases not matched to a gene. The gene calls are TRBV19 and TRBJ1-2; 12 bases match TRBD1. The sample here was cultured CD8+ T cells from PBMCs, taken from culture after CMV antigen stimulation. The TCR originated in a human donor in good health (CMV status not recorded). Some clones in this sample may be carry-over from other donors' samples. CDR3 residues: CASDGGTGGAAGQGYTF. CDR3 in DNA: TGTGCCAGTGACGGGGGGACAGGGGGCGCGGCGGGCCAAGGCTACACCTTC.